This TCR beta chain was captured in a study of blood T cell repertoires in COVID-19. Assay used: immunoSEQ multiplex PCR; TCRdb lists only in-frame clones, some missing. The sample lists around 49,000 clones; approximately 80% were seen once. Points on this clone: The sample contains more than one DNA sequence encoding this CDR3.

The CDR3 has 15 amino acids. CDR1 and CDR2 (germline): SEHNR, FQNEAQ (reference sequence). V shed 5 bases, J shed 4 bases, and the junction held 7 bases outside the gene matches. The clonotype was recovered from an older woman with acute or convalescent COVID-19. Sequenced: peripheral blood. The V gene is TRBV7-9, the J gene TRBJ1-4, with 7 bases lining up with TRBD1. Here the CDR3 DNA reads TGTGCCAGCAGCCTAAGACAGGGAAGTAATGAAAAACTGTTTTTT. This gives the protein CASSLRQGSNEKLFF. Based on the CDR3 plus reference TRBV7-9 and TRBJ1-4, the full variable domain is DTGVSQNPRHKITKRGQNVTFRCDPISEHNRLYWYRQTLGQGPEFLTYFQNEAQLEKSRLLSDRFSAERPKGSFSTLEIQRTEQGDSAMYLCASSLRQGSNEKLFFGSGTQLSVL.